Listed below are T cell receptor beta chains from one sample, sequenced in a study of blood T cell repertoires in COVID-19. Using immunoSEQ multiplex PCR, the repertoire was profiled, and TCRdb retains in-frame clones only, with some absent. The table shows around 380,000 clones, with around 87% occurring only once. Sample: PBMCs or T cells enriched from blood (not recorded which). These receptors came from a man aged 30-40 years who had recovered from COVID-19. Each CDR3 is given with its conserved first and last residue. A D gene is named only where the DNA matches it firmly. Expanded clones get a size class; other rows say once, few or many, or leave the size out.

j_gene,d_gene,v_gene,abundance,CDR3nt,CDR3aa
TRBJ1-1,TRBD1,TRBV7-9,few,TGTGCCAGCAGCCTGGGACAGACCTACACTGAAGCTTTCTTT,CASSLGQTYTEAFF
TRBJ1-4,TRBD1,TRBV10-3,-,TGTGCCATCAGTGGCTCGGGACAGGAAAAACTGTTTTTT,CAISGSGQEKLFF
TRBJ2-2,-,TRBV5-6,-,TGTGCCAGCAGCCCAGTCGACTCCAACACCGGGGAGCTGTTTTTT,CASSPVDSNTGELFF
TRBJ2-5,-,TRBV5-6,-,TGTGCCAGCAGCTTGGGTCAGGGTTTAGGTGAGACCCAGTACTTC,CASSLGQGLGETQYF
TRBJ1-6,-,TRBV12-5,-,TGTGCTAGTGGCTCGGACAGACCACCCCTCCACTTT,CASGSDRPPLHF
TRBJ2-7,TRBD1,TRBV18,once,TGTGCCAGCTCACCAGGGACAGGGGGCACCTACGAGCAGTACTTC,CASSPGTGGTYEQYF
TRBJ1-1,-,TRBV3-1/TRBV3-2,-,TGTGCCAGCAGCCAAAGAGGTTGGGGGCTTAAACCTGAAGCTTTCTTT,CASSQRGWGLKPEAFF
TRBJ2-1,-,TRBV29-1,-,TGCAGCGCCAAAGGGGTCAATGAGCAGTTCTTC,CSAKGVNEQFF
TRBJ1-4,-,TRBV11-2,-,TGTGCCAGCAGCTTAGCCGCGTTTAAAGGGGGAGCTGAAAAACTGTTTTTT,CASSLAAFKGGAEKLFF
TRBJ2-2,-,TRBV14,-,TGTGCCAGCAGCCGGCGAGGGGGTTTTAACACCGGGGAGCTGTTTTTT,CASSRRGGFNTGELFF
TRBJ2-1,TRBD2,TRBV27,-,TGTGCCAGCAGTTTATCAAGACTAGCGGGCGATGAGCAGTTCTTC,CASSLSRLAGDEQFF